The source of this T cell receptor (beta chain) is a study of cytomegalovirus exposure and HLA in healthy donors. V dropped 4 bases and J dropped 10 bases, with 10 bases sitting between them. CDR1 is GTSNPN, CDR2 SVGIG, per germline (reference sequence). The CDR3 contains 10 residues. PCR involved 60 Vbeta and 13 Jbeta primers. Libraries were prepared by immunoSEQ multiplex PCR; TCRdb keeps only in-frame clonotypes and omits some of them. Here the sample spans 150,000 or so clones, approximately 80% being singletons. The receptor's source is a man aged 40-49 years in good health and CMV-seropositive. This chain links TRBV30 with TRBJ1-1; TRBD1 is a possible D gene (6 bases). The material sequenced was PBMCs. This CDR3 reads CAWIQGVAFF. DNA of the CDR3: TGTGCCTGGATACAGGGCGTAGCTTTCTTT.